The clone carrying this TCR beta chain was detected ten times or more. One entry per CDR3 protein, called by TCRdb with MiXCR from the 5' RACE reads. Among 500,000 to 600,000 distinct CDR3 sequences listed, roughly a fifth were seen once. This record belongs to a study of identical twins. J gave up 6 bases and V 4 bases, and 7 bases lay outside the gene matches. The germline CDR1 and CDR2 sequences are SGHKS and YYEKEE (reference sequence). CDR3 length: 14 residues. The same specimen was also included in a second study, on T cells expressing NK-cell markers. That publication notes: Seven HCMV-seropositive donors and one seronegative donor made up the eight sequenced donors.

The sequence derives from a woman under 30 in good health. The chain couples TRBV5-5 to TRBJ2-3; 8 bases are shared with TRBD2. The source material was CD4+ T cells sorted from blood. In nucleotides, the CDR3 is TGTGCCAGCAGCCGAGCGGGAGTGCTGGATACGCAGTATTTT. Its protein is CASSRAGVLDTQYF.